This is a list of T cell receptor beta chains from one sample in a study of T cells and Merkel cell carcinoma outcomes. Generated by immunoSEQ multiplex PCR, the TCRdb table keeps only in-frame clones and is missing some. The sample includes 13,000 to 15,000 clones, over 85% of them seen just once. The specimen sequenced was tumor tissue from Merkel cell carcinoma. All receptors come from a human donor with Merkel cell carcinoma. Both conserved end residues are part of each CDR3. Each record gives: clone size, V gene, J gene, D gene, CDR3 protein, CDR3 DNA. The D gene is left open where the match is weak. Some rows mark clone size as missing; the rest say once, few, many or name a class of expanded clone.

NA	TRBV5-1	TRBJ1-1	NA	CASSQDPFLNTEAFF	TGCGCCAGCAGTCAGGACCCATTTCTGAACACTGAAGCTTTCTTT
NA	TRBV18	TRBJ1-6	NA	CASSQRQWSYNSPFHF	TGTGCCAGCTCACAGAGACAGTGGTCCTATAATTCACCCTTCCACTTT
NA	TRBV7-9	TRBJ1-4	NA	CASSLESWEKLFF	TGTGCCAGCAGCTTAGAATCGTGGGAAAAACTGTTTTTT
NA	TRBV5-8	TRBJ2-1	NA	CASSLSLYGEQFF	TGTGCCAGCAGCTTGTCATTGTACGGTGAGCAGTTCTTC
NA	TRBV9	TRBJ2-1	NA	CVSNRVTGASYNEQFF	TGTGTCAGCAACCGGGTAACGGGAGCCTCCTACAATGAGCAGTTCTTC
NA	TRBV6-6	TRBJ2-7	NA	CASSRGLYEQYF	TGTGCCAGCAGTAGGGGTCTCTACGAGCAGTACTTC
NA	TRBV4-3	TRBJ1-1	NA	CASSQDWVNTEAFF	TGCGCCAGCAGCCAGGACTGGGTAAACACTGAAGCTTTCTTT
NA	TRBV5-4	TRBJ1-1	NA	CASSLAPAFAEAFF	TGTGCCAGCAGCTTGGCCCCCGCTTTCGCTGAAGCTTTCTTT
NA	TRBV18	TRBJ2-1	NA	CASSLSQDSSYNEQFF	TGTGCCAGCTCACTGTCCCAAGACAGCTCCTACAATGAGCAGTTCTTC
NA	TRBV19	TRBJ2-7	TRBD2	CASSPLAGATYEQYF	TGTGCCAGTAGCCCACTAGCGGGAGCGACCTACGAGCAGTACTTC
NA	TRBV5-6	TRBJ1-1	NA	CASSFPQGDTEAFF	TGTGCCAGCAGCTTCCCACAGGGAGACACTGAAGCTTTCTTT
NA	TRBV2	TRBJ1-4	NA	CASSERSAEYEKLFF	TGTGCCAGCAGTGAAAGGTCGGCGGAGTATGAAAAACTGTTTTTT
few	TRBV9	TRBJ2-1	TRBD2	CASSVGLAEINEQFF	TGTGCCAGCAGCGTAGGGCTAGCGGAGATCAATGAGCAGTTCTTC
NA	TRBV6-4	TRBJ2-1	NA	CASSDSPLGPQGEQFF	TGTGCCAGCAGTGACTCCCCGTTGGGGCCCCAAGGTGAGCAGTTCTTC
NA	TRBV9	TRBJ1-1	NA	CASSVQGNTEAFF	TGTGCCAGCAGCGTACAGGGAAACACTGAAGCTTTCTTT
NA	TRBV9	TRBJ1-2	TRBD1	CASSAATGAGGYTF	TGTGCCAGCAGCGCCGCCACAGGGGCCGGTGGCTATACCTTC
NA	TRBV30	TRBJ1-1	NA	CAWTRTYMNTEAFF	TGTGCCTGGACCCGAACTTACATGAACACTGAAGCTTTCTTT
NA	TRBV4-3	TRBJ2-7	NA	CASSQGHPGDEQYF	TGCGCCAGCAGCCAAGGACACCCGGGGGACGAGCAGTACTTC
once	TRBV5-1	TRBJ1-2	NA	CASSADGGYGYTF	TGCGCCAGCAGCGCGGACGGAGGATATGGCTACACCTTC
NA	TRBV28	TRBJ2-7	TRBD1	CASSFGQAEQYF	TGTGCCAGCAGCTTCGGACAGGCCGAGCAGTACTTC
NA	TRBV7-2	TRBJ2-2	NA	CASSLGGTGELFF	TGTGCCAGCAGCTTGGGGGGAACCGGGGAGCTGTTTTTT
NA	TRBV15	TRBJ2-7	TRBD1	CATSAGQGAPYEQYF	TGTGCCACCAGCGCCGGACAGGGCGCTCCTTACGAGCAGTACTTC
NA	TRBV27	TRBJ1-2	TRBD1	CASSPDRSYGYTF	TGTGCCAGCAGTCCGGACAGGTCCTACGGCTACACCTTC
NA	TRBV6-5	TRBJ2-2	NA	CASSYSRAGELFF	TGTGCCAGCAGTTACTCAAGGGCCGGGGAGCTGTTTTTT
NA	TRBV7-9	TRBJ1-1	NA	CASSLARPEAFF	TGTGCCAGCAGCTTAGCTCGCCCTGAAGCTTTCTTT
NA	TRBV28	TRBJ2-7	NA	CASSPRGTGAYEQYF	TGTGCCAGCAGTCCCCGGGGCACTGGAGCCTACGAGCAGTACTTC
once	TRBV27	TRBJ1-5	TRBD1	CASSFLGGHNQPQHF	TGTGCCAGCAGTTTTTTAGGGGGCCACAATCAGCCCCAGCATTTT
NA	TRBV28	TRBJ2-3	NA	CASSLFFDTQYF	TGTGCCAGCAGTTTGTTCTTCGATACGCAGTATTTT
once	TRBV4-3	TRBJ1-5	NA	CASSQELGFSQHF	TGCGCCAGCAGCCAAGAGTTGGGGTTTTCCCAGCATTTT
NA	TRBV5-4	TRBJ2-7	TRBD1	CASSRDRGGSEQYF	TGTGCCAGCAGCCGGGACAGGGGGGGTAGTGAGCAGTACTTC
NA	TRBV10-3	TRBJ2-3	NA	CAISEQKADTQYF	TGTGCCATCAGTGAGCAAAAGGCAGATACGCAGTATTTT
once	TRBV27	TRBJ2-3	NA	CASSLTYSGAQYF	TGTGCCAGCAGTTTAACTTATTCAGGGGCGCAGTATTTT
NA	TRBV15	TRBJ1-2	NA	CATSRPVMVGGYTF	TGTGCCACCAGCAGACCAGTAATGGTTGGTGGCTACACCTTC
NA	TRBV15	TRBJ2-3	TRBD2	CATRPSSGAGVTDTQYF	TGTGCCACCAGACCCTCCTCCGGAGCGGGGGTAACAGATACGCAGTATTTT
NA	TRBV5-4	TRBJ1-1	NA	CASSLGGAVNTEAFF	TGTGCCAGCAGCTTGGGGGGGGCGGTGAACACTGAAGCTTTCTTT
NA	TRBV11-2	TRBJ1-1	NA	CASSFAMNTEAFF	TGTGCCAGCAGCTTCGCTATGAACACTGAAGCTTTCTTT
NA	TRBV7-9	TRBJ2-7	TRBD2	CASSKRAPGGFHEQYF	TGTGCCAGCAGTAAAAGGGCGCCGGGAGGGTTCCACGAGCAGTACTTC
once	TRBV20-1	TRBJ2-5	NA	CSASIAETQYF	TGCAGTGCTAGCATCGCCGAGACCCAGTACTTC
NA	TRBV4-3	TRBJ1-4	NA	CASSHMGTNEKLFF	TGCGCCAGCAGCCATATGGGTACTAATGAAAAACTGTTTTTT
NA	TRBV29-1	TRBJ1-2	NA	CSGLGTGSYGYTF	TGCAGCGGCCTCGGAACAGGGAGTTATGGCTACACCTTC
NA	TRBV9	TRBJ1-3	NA	CASSVTGRGPNSGNTIYF	TGTGCCAGCAGCGTGACGGGCAGGGGACCTAACTCTGGAAACACCATATATTTT
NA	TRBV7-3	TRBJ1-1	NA	CASSLFQGTEAFF	TGTGCCAGCAGCTTATTCCAAGGCACTGAAGCTTTCTTT
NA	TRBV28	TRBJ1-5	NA	CASSSPGTEFSNQPQHF	TGTGCCAGCAGTAGTCCCGGGACGGAGTTTAGCAATCAGCCCCAGCATTTT
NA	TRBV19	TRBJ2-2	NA	CASKDRTNTGELFF	TGTGCCAGTAAGGACAGAACGAACACCGGGGAGCTGTTTTTT
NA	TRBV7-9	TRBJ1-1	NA	CASSFPIDPSTEAFF	TGTGCCAGCAGCTTCCCGATCGATCCGAGTACTGAAGCTTTCTTT
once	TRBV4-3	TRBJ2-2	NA	CASSQGYGKTGELFF	TGCGCCAGTAGCCAAGGGTATGGAAAAACCGGGGAGCTGTTTTTT